This is a list of T cell receptor beta chains from one sample in a study of T cell clusters in autoimmune cytopenias. TCRdb reprocessed the multiplex PCR reads and stores each CDR3 protein as one record, lacking DNA. The sample has 5,000 to 6,500 distinct CDR3 sequences, and its top ten clones hold around 7.5%. The same data also contributed to another study, on T cell repertoires in aging, cancer and after chemotherapy.

The sample taken for sequencing was peripheral blood. The receptors stem from a human donor in good health. The CDR3 runs from the conserved cysteine through the conserved F or W. Expanded clones are given a class, and other clones once, few, many or no size at all.

J | size | V | length | CDR3
TRBJ2-1 | . | TRBV12-3/TRBV12-4 | 13 | CASSCCPHNEQFF
TRBJ2-2 | medium-sized | TRBV27 | 15 | CASNLGQPSPGELFF
TRBJ2-1 | medium-sized | TRBV13 | 11 | CASSFASEQFF
TRBJ2-7 | medium-sized | TRBV7-6 | 15 | CASSLVETSGFEQYF
TRBJ2-1 | . | TRBV6-6 | 11 | CASSPSHEQFF
TRBJ1-2 | . | TRBV30 | 14 | CAWSRTGANYGYTF
TRBJ2-7 | medium-sized | TRBV29-1 | 14 | CSVEAGAGSYEQYF
TRBJ2-5 | medium-sized | TRBV19 | 15 | CASSIGGGGQETQYF
TRBJ1-2 | . | TRBV6-5 | 12 | CASSSGRVGYTF
TRBJ2-2 | . | TRBV12-3/TRBV12-4 | 14 | CASSRGVGLGELFF
TRBJ2-7 | . | TRBV24-1 | 11 | CATSAGYEQYF
TRBJ2-3 | . | TRBV13 | 15 | CASSLNGGLDVTQYF
TRBJ2-1 | . | TRBV18 | 15 | CASSPSLAGLNEQFF
TRBJ2-5 | medium-sized | TRBV6-1 | 16 | CASSPTVLRGQETQYF
TRBJ1-2 | . | TRBV6-2/TRBV6-3 | 11 | CASSFGQGYTF
TRBJ2-5 | medium-sized | TRBV5-5 | 13 | CASSLRGQETQYF
TRBJ2-7 | . | TRBV11-3 | 14 | CASSLVSPMGEQYF
TRBJ2-3 | . | TRBV12-3/TRBV12-4 | 14 | CASSFGDPNDTQYF
TRBJ1-2 | . | TRBV19 | 14 | CASSIGHINYGYTF
TRBJ2-7 | medium-sized | TRBV29-1 | 13 | CSVISGTTYEQYF
TRBJ2-7 | . | TRBV10-3 | 13 | CATLNTQGYEQYF
TRBJ2-3 | medium-sized | TRBV30 | 14 | CAWRLAGGRDTQYF
TRBJ2-3 | medium-sized | TRBV5-5 | 17 | CASSLAGTPRGADTQYF
TRBJ2-2 | medium-sized | TRBV6-1 | 16 | CASTQRGGADTGELFF
TRBJ1-2 | . | TRBV6-5 | 15 | CASEEWDRVGYGYTF
TRBJ1-2 | . | TRBV7-9 | 15 | CASSSGQGRNYGYTF
TRBJ2-1 | . | TRBV6-4 | 11 | CARQGMDEQFF
TRBJ2-2 | . | TRBV7-2 | 13 | CASSRDPTGELFF
TRBJ2-6 | . | TRBV7-6 | 16 | CASSPAGRSGANVLTF
TRBJ1-3 | . | TRBV6-6 | 14 | CASSHRQGGNTIYF
TRBJ2-6 | . | TRBV6-1 | 14 | CASYAKGTGNVLTF
TRBJ2-5 | medium-sized | TRBV6-6 | 15 | CASSSPRGGSETQYF
TRBJ1-1 | . | TRBV30 | 13 | CAWQGQANTEAFF
TRBJ2-2 | . | TRBV27 | 17 | CASSLISGKIVTGELFF
TRBJ1-5 | medium-sized | TRBV29-1 | 12 | CSVGQSNQPQHF
TRBJ2-5 | medium-sized | TRBV15 | 13 | CATSRDTQETQYF